Shown below are 18 T cell receptor beta chains from a single sample sequenced in a study of identifying expanded T cells in peripheral blood. Sequencing used immunoSEQ multiplex PCR; TCRdb keeps in-frame clones, though not all of them. The data show 65,000 to 95,000 clones, around 83% seen once. Sequencing was carried out using blood. These TCRs come from a person aged 18-69 years in good health.

The chain recombines TRBV7-8 with TRBJ2-3; 9 bases fit TRBD2. With V trimmed by 4 bases and J by 0 bases, 2 bases remained unmatched. There are 15 residues in the CDR3. Germline V gene data show CDR1 as SGHVS and CDR2 as FQNEAQ. CDR3: CASSYAGGSTDTQYF. The DNA for the CDR3 is TGTGCCAGCAGCTATGCGGGAGGGAGCACAGATACGCAGTATTTT.

This sequence joins TRBV4-1 and TRBJ2-3, with 9 bases that match TRBD2. The trim removed 1 base at V and 0 bases at J, leaving 2 bases unmatched. There are 16 residues in the CDR3. Germline V gene data show CDR1 as MGHRA and CDR2 as YSYEKL. CDR3 bases: TGCGCCAGCAGCCAAGTCCTAGCGGGAAGCACAGATACGCAGTATTTT. It yields the protein CASSQVLAGSTDTQYF.

The V call is TRBV18, the J call TRBJ1-2, with TRBD1 matching over 9 bases. Germline V gene lookup returns CDR1 KGHSH and CDR2 LQKENI. CDR3 length: 14 amino acids. The V segment lost 3 bases and the J segment 8 bases; nucleotides outside the gene matches: 7. The CDR3: CASSPRDREEGYTF. The CDR3 coding sequence is TGTGCCAGCTCACCTCGGGACAGGGAGGAAGGCTACACCTTC.

The chain has TRBV11-1 and TRBJ2-5, with 12 bases identical to TRBD2. Germline values: CDR1 SGHAT, CDR2 FQDESV (reference sequence). The CDR3 runs 16 residues. The V and J ends lost 3 bases and 5 bases, in that order; junction bases with no gene match: 7. The CDR3 coding sequence is TGTGCCAGCAGCTTCTTCCTAGCGGGAGGGAGGGAGACCCAGTACTTC. Protein sequence: CASSFFLAGGRETQYF. Drawing the rest from reference TRBV11-1 and TRBJ2-5, the complete variable domain is EAEVAQSPRYKITEKSQAVAFWCDPISGHATLYWYRQILGQGPELLVQFQDESVVDDSQLPKDRFSAERLKGVDSTLKIQPAELGDSAMYLCASSFFLAGGRETQYFGPGTRLLVL.

The gene calls are TRBV4-1 and TRBJ2-2; possibly TRBD1 or TRBD2 for D (5 bases each). With 6 bases removed from V and 1 base from J, the gap between germline ends came to 15 bases. The CDR3 is 16 amino acids. CDR1 and CDR2 from the germline V gene are MGHRA and YSYEKL. This CDR3 is CASSFGAELNTGELFF. The CDR3 DNA follows: TGCGCCAGCAGTTTCGGGGCGGAACTGAACACCGGGGAGCTGTTTTTT.

This rearrangement joins TRBV19 to TRBJ2-7, with TRBD1 matching over 7 bases. The CDR3 runs 13 residues. The V segment lost 9 bases and the J segment 2 bases; nucleotides outside the gene matches: 7. CDR1 and CDR2 from the germline V gene are LNHDA and SQIVND (reference sequence). The CDR3: CASAGTATYEQYF. As DNA, the CDR3 is TGTGCCAGCGCCGGGACAGCGACCTACGAGCAGTACTTC.

The chain uses TRBV7-2 and TRBJ2-7; 8 bases are shared with TRBD2. The germline gives CDR1 SGHTA, CDR2 FQGNSA. The CDR3 length is 14 residues. The V gene end was trimmed by 5 bases and the J gene end by 5 bases; junction bases not matched to a gene: 8. The CDR3 is CASSPFGGVDEQYF. The CDR3 nucleotides read TGTGCCAGCAGCCCCTTCGGGGGGGTAGACGAGCAGTACTTC.

The chain carries TRBV9 and TRBJ1-2; no definite D call. The CDR3 extends over 13 amino acids. Germline V lookup: CDR1 SGDLS, CDR2 YYNGEE. Trimming left V 0 bases short and J 8 bases short, with 11 bases between. This chain's CDR3 is CASSVVGRRGYTF. CDR3 coding DNA: TGTGCCAGCAGCGTAGTAGGTCGAAGGGGCTACACCTTC.

The V call is TRBV27, the J call TRBJ1-2, with 7 bases matching TRBD1. J was trimmed by 1 base and V by 6 bases; bases with no gene match: 8. Looked up from germline, CDR1 is MNHEY and CDR2 is SMNVEV (reference sequence). The CDR3 is 15 amino acids. The CDR3 loop reads CASRPTGRVNYGYTF. CDR3 DNA sequence: TGTGCCAGCAGGCCGACAGGGAGGGTTAACTATGGCTACACCTTC.

CDR3 coding DNA: TGTGCCAGAAGCTGTGAAAAGGACTTCACAGATACGCAGTATTTT. This encodes CARSCEKDFTDTQYF. V is TRBV5-3 and J is TRBJ2-3; D may be TRBD2 (5 bases). TRBV5-3 is given ORF status, its function remaining uncertain. Between the trimmed V and J ends, which lost 3 bases and 2 bases, there was a span of 13 bases. The CDR3 runs to 15 residues.

Only a few counts were recorded for this clone. V and J are TRBV5-1 and TRBJ2-3, with D perhaps given as TRBD1 or TRBD2 (6 bases each). Germline V gives CDR1 SGHRS, CDR2 YFSETQ. This CDR3 has 14 amino acids. The V and J ends lost 7 bases and 3 bases respectively, with 15 bases between them. The CDR3 DNA reads as TGCGCCAGCGGGTCGGGGGCCCGGACAGATACGCAGTATTTT. Translated: CASGSGARTDTQYF.

The genes are TRBV7-6 and TRBJ2-1; 9 bases align to TRBD1. Germline V lookup: CDR1 SGHVS, CDR2 FNYEAQ. The ends lost 5 bases at V and 2 bases at J; junction bases unmatched: 7. This CDR3 spans 16 amino acids. CDR3 protein: CASSPRTGAAYNEQFF. The CDR3, as DNA: TGTGCCAGCAGCCCGCGGACAGGGGCGGCCTACAATGAGCAGTTCTTC. Full variable domain (missing parts from reference TRBV7-6 and TRBJ2-1): GAGVSQSPRYKVTKRGQDVALRCDPISGHVSLYWYRQALGQGPEFLTYFNYEAQQDKSGLPNDRFSAERPEGSISTLTIQRTEQRDSAMYRCASSPRTGAAYNEQFFGPGTRLTVL.

This chain links TRBV30 with TRBJ2-1; 14 bases map to TRBD2. V lost 5 bases to trimming and J lost 9 bases; unmatched junction nucleotides: 12. Germline CDR1 is GTSNPN and CDR2 is SVGIG (reference sequence). The CDR3 is 16 residues long. The CDR3 loop is CAWGGFGTSGRGEQFF. The DNA of the CDR3 is TGTGCCTGGGGGGGATTCGGGACTAGCGGGAGAGGTGAGCAGTTCTTC.

The chain carries TRBV30 and TRBJ2-7, with 10 nucleotides matching TRBD2. The CDR3 has 12 amino acids. Germline-derived CDR1 and CDR2 are GTSNPN and SVGIG (reference sequence). The V segment lost 4 bases and the J segment 5 bases; nucleotides outside the gene matches: 2. The CDR3 is CAWTSGSNEQYF. CDR3 in DNA: TGTGCCTGGACTAGCGGGAGTAACGAGCAGTACTTC. The full variable domain, with the rest looked up from reference TRBV30 and TRBJ2-7, is SQTIHQWPATLVQPVGSPLSLECTVEGTSNPNLYWYRQAAGRGLQLLFYSVGIGQISSEVPQNLSASRPQDRQFILSSKKLLLSDSGFYLCAWTSGSNEQYFGPGTRLTVT.

V gene TRBV5-6 combines with J gene TRBJ1-2; weak D call: TRBD1 (5 bases). The V and J ends lost 2 bases and 5 bases respectively, with 13 bases between them. Looked up from germline, CDR1 is SGHDT and CDR2 is YYEEEE. The CDR3 runs to 14 residues. The CDR3 sequence: CASSFGGADYGYTF. CDR3 coding DNA: TGTGCCAGCAGCTTTGGAGGGGCGGATTATGGCTACACCTTC.

The chain uses TRBV7-9 and TRBJ2-3; D uncertain. The V and J ends lost 10 bases and 4 bases respectively, with 12 bases between them. The CDR3 has 12 amino acids. Germline V CDR1 and CDR2: SEHNR, FQNEAQ (reference sequence). DNA of the CDR3: TGTGCCACTCACCGGTCGCCAGATACGCAGTATTTT. Translated, it gives CATHRSPDTQYF.

The rearrangement uses TRBV7-2 and TRBJ1-2, with 9 bases matching TRBD1. Germline-derived CDR1 and CDR2 are SGHTA and FQGNSA. Trimming cost V 2 bases and J 2 bases; bases outside gene matches: 6. The length of the CDR3 is 16 residues. The CDR3 nucleotides read TGTGCCAGCAGCTTACTTTCCGGGACAGGGAACTATGGCTACACCTTC. Amino acids: CASSLLSGTGNYGYTF.

This chain connects TRBV15 to TRBJ1-5, with TRBD1 identical over 7 bases. This CDR3 contains 15 residues. Germline trimming cut 3 bases from V and 2 bases from J; bases unmatched to any gene: 4. Germline-derived CDR1 and CDR2 are LNHNV and YYDKDF (reference sequence). The CDR3 bases are TGTGCCACCAGCAGCGGACAGGCGGGCAATCAGCCCCAGCATTTT. Protein product: CATSSGQAGNQPQHF.